The rows below give T cell receptor beta chains drawn from one sample of a study of T cell responses to AZD1222 COVID-19 vaccine. The repertoire was sequenced with immunoSEQ multiplex PCR; TCRdb's copy has only in-frame clones and lacks some. This table holds under 95,000 clones, around 85% found once. This specimen was peripheral blood, taken 28 days after the second AZD1222 dose. The receptors stem from an adult who received the AZD1222 COVID-19 vaccine. Each CDR3 is given with its conserved first and last residue. D genes are given only for firm matches. The listing skips clone size in some rows; elsewhere it reads once, few, many or a size class.

size	V	D	J	CDR3	DNA
NA	TRBV9	NA	TRBJ1-1	CASSAWPDTEAFF	TGTGCCAGCAGCGCTTGGCCGGACACTGAAGCTTTCTTT
NA	TRBV10-3	NA	TRBJ1-5	CANAPSPGNQPQHF	TGTGCCAACGCACCTAGCCCGGGCAATCAGCCCCAGCATTTT
NA	TRBV11-1	NA	TRBJ2-3	CASSLNRGTDTDTQYF	TGTGCCAGCAGCTTAAACCGGGGGACGGACACAGATACGCAGTATTTT
NA	TRBV11-2	NA	TRBJ1-1	CASSLALGGNTEAFF	TGTGCCAGCAGCTTAGCCCTAGGGGGGAACACTGAAGCTTTCTTT
NA	TRBV10-2	NA	TRBJ2-2	CASSERARGELFF	TGCGCCAGCAGTGAGAGGGCGAGAGGGGAGCTGTTTTTT
NA	TRBV3-1/TRBV3-2	NA	TRBJ1-5	CASSQEIGANQPQHF	TGTGCCAGCAGCCAAGAGATAGGGGCAAATCAGCCCCAGCATTTT
NA	TRBV7-9	TRBD2	TRBJ2-5	CASSAAGGKETQYF	TGTGCCAGCAGCGCAGCGGGGGGGAAAGAGACCCAGTACTTC
NA	TRBV5-1	NA	TRBJ1-1	CASSSDLSNTEAFF	TGCGCCAGCAGCTCGGACCTATCGAACACTGAAGCTTTCTTT
NA	TRBV27	TRBD1	TRBJ2-7	CASSSGTGGDYEQYF	TGTGCCAGCAGTTCCGGGACAGGGGGCGATTACGAGCAGTACTTC
NA	TRBV4-2	NA	TRBJ2-1	CASRSRGPYNEQFF	TGTGCCAGCAGGAGTCGGGGGCCGTACAATGAGCAGTTCTTC
NA	TRBV7-9	NA	TRBJ1-2	CASSLEDSYNGYTF	TGTGCCAGCAGCTTAGAAGACAGCTACAATGGCTACACCTTC
NA	TRBV10-3	NA	TRBJ2-7	CAISAGSDTYEQYF	TGTGCCATCAGTGCCGGGTCCGATACCTACGAGCAGTACTTC
once	TRBV9	TRBD1	TRBJ2-3	CASSVRTGGNTDTQYF	TGTGCCAGCAGCGTTCGGACAGGGGGGAACACAGATACGCAGTATTTT
NA	TRBV6-5	NA	TRBJ2-3	CASSLRVSTDTQYF	TGTGCCAGCAGTTTAAGGGTCAGCACAGATACGCAGTATTTT
NA	TRBV7-9	NA	TRBJ2-2	CASSLRDTGELFF	TGTGCCAGCAGCTTGCGGGACACCGGGGAGCTGTTTTTT
NA	TRBV7-2	TRBD1	TRBJ1-3	CASSRRTGEGGNTIYF	TGTGCCAGCAGTCGGAGGACAGGGGAGGGTGGAAACACCATATATTTT
NA	TRBV4-1	NA	TRBJ1-4	CASSQPGATNEKLFF	TGCGCCAGCAGCCAACCAGGTGCAACTAATGAAAAACTGTTTTTT
NA	TRBV20-1	NA	TRBJ1-4	CSTRTDEKLFF	TGCAGTACCCGGACAGATGAAAAACTGTTTTTT
NA	TRBV3-1/TRBV3-2	NA	TRBJ2-1	CASSQDTHQAHHRIDEQFF	TGTGCCAGCAGCCAAGATACCCACCAGGCTCACCACCGAATCGATGAGCAGTTCTTC
NA	TRBV6-2/TRBV6-3	TRBD2	TRBJ2-7	CASSYSLAGYEQYF	TGTGCCAGCAGTTACTCGTTAGCGGGGTACGAGCAGTACTTC
once	TRBV7-8	TRBD2	TRBJ2-1	CASSGSGGAYNEQFF	TGTGCCAGCAGCGGGAGCGGGGGGGCTTACAATGAGCAGTTCTTC
NA	TRBV12-5	NA	TRBJ2-2	CASGQDSANTGELFF	TGTGCTAGTGGCCAGGACAGCGCGAACACCGGGGAGCTGTTTTTT
NA	TRBV28	NA	TRBJ1-5	CASSLGISNQPQHF	TGTGCCAGCAGTTTGGGGATTAGCAATCAGCCCCAGCATTTT
NA	TRBV5-5	NA	TRBJ1-1	CASSLLQTMDTEAFF	TGTGCCAGCAGCTTGCTACAGACAATGGACACTGAAGCTTTCTTT
once	TRBV5-6	TRBD1	TRBJ2-6	CASSRGRPGANVLTF	TGTGCCAGCAGCAGGGGGCGTCCTGGGGCCAACGTCCTGACTTTC
few	TRBV10-3	TRBD2	TRBJ2-7	CAISEGSGTYEQYF	TGTGCCATCAGTGAGGGAAGCGGGACCTACGAGCAGTACTTC
NA	TRBV2	NA	TRBJ1-3	CASTQRQGAGNTIYF	TGTGCCAGCACCCAAAGGCAGGGAGCTGGAAACACCATATATTTT
NA	TRBV5-1	TRBD2	TRBJ2-3	CASSPRDYYTDTQYF	TGCGCCAGCAGCCCCCGGGACTATTACACAGATACGCAGTATTTT
NA	TRBV6-5	NA	TRBJ1-2	CASSYSRLSGYTF	TGTGCCAGCAGTTACTCGAGACTCTCGGGCTACACCTTC
few	TRBV28	NA	TRBJ2-3	CASLMGWGTDTQYF	TGTGCCAGCCTGATGGGGTGGGGCACAGATACGCAGTATTTT
NA	TRBV18	TRBD2	TRBJ2-1	CASSPERGGDNEQFF	TGTGCCAGCTCACCGGAGCGGGGGGGAGACAATGAGCAGTTCTTC
NA	TRBV6-2/TRBV6-3	NA	TRBJ1-1	CASSPSRQGLAFF	TGTGCCAGCAGTCCCTCCCGCCAGGGTTTGGCTTTCTTT
NA	TRBV28	NA	TRBJ1-2	CASSLIRNYGYTF	TGTGCCAGCAGTTTAATTCGGAACTATGGCTACACCTTC
NA	TRBV5-5	NA	TRBJ1-1	CASSFTAGGNTEAFF	TGTGCCAGCAGCTTTACTGCGGGCGGGAACACTGAAGCTTTCTTT
NA	TRBV27	NA	TRBJ2-5	CASQGGLGAVQTQYF	TGTGCCAGCCAGGGGGGACTGGGAGCCGTCCAGACCCAGTACTTC
NA	TRBV2	TRBD1	TRBJ2-2	CASRDRGANTGELFF	TGTGCCAGCAGAGACAGGGGCGCGAACACCGGGGAGCTGTTTTTT
NA	TRBV19	NA	TRBJ1-5	CASSISSSNQPQHF	TGTGCCAGTAGTATAAGTAGTAGCAATCAGCCCCAGCATTTT
few	TRBV28	NA	TRBJ2-3	CASSSSLPTDTQYF	TGTGCCAGCAGTTCCAGTCTGCCCACAGATACGCAGTATTTT
NA	TRBV7-2	TRBD2	TRBJ2-7	CASSLKAGGLEQYF	TGTGCCAGCAGCCTAAAAGCGGGGGGGCTCGAGCAGTACTTC
NA	TRBV19	NA	TRBJ1-2	CASSIDHRGDGYGYTF	TGTGCCAGTAGTATAGATCATAGGGGCGACGGCTATGGCTACACCTTC
once	TRBV10-3	NA	TRBJ2-7	CAISDRGFWQYF	TGTGCCATCAGTGACAGGGGTTTTTGGCAGTACTTC
few	TRBV7-9	TRBD1	TRBJ1-2	CASNVGGEIYGYTF	TGTGCCAGCAATGTAGGGGGCGAGATCTATGGCTACACCTTC
NA	TRBV5-1	NA	TRBJ2-2	CASSLGEDHLNTGELFF	TGCGCCAGCAGCTTGGGCGAGGACCACCTGAACACCGGGGAGCTGTTTTTT
once	TRBV5-6	NA	TRBJ2-1	CASSLGIDEQFF	TGTGCCAGCAGCTTGGGCATCGATGAGCAGTTCTTC
NA	TRBV15	NA	TRBJ1-2	CATSRAQQRGYTF	TGTGCCACCAGCAGAGCCCAACAAAGGGGCTACACCTTC
NA	TRBV19	TRBD1	TRBJ2-7	CASSRTGGFYEQYF	TGTGCCAGTAGTAGGACAGGGGGCTTCTACGAGCAGTACTTC
NA	TRBV5-6	NA	TRBJ2-7	CASSLEAGSYEQYF	TGTGCCAGCAGCTTGGAGGCAGGCTCCTACGAGCAGTACTTC